A single sample is the source of the 11 T cell receptor beta chains below, sequenced in a study of regulatory T cells in long-lasting Graves disease. Investigators prepared the TCR beta libraries by applying iRepertoire HTBI primers and Arm-PCR of CDR3 regions. Via MiXCR, TCRdb re-called the multiplex PCR reads, giving one row per CDR3 protein. Among around 400,000 distinct CDR3 sequences listed, over 12% were seen once. The time point was: newly diagnosed GD, antithyroid drugs for less than 3 months. Extracted RNA from PBMCs served as the source of the TCR library. These data are also associated with another study on T cells in Graves' hyperthyroidism and ophthalmopathy.

The source material was peripheral blood mononuclear cells (PBMCs), sampled at new diagnosis, from a patient treated with antithyroid drugs. The receptors come from a woman between 40 and 55 years old with Graves disease.

There are many counts of this clonotype. CDR3: CASSPGTDRVTQYF. Written as DNA, the CDR3 is TGTGCCAGCAGTCCAGGGACAGACAGGGTGACCCAGTACTTC. The rearrangement joins TRBV12-3 or TRBV12-4 to TRBJ2-5, with 7 bases that match TRBD1. With V trimmed by 5 bases and J by 7 bases, 10 bases remained unmatched. There are 14 residues in the CDR3.

This clonotype occurred many times. The chain couples TRBV24-1 to TRBJ2-2; no clear D. The CDR3 runs to 13 residues. Trimming removed 5 bases at V and 6 bases at J, with 9 bases between. Germline V gene lookup returns CDR1 KGHDR and CDR2 SFDVKD. The CDR3 protein is CATSVAAPGELFF. The CDR3 bases are TGTGCCACCAGTGTTGCTGCACCCGGGGAGCTGTTTTTT.

The rearrangement uses TRBV29-1 and TRBJ2-1, with 8 bases identical to TRBD1. Per the germline V gene, CDR1 is SQVTM and CDR2 is ANQGSEA. There are 16 residues in the CDR3. Trimming took 7 bases from V and 1 from J; bases not matched to a gene: 12. CDR3 amino acids: CSGEGGQDTSYNEQFF. CDR3 DNA: TGCAGCGGCGAAGGGGGACAGGACACATCCTACAATGAGCAGTTCTTC.

In its sample, this clonotype was seen a few times. V gene TRBV4-1 combines with J gene TRBJ2-5; 8 bases are a match to TRBD2. Germline V gene data show CDR1 as MGHRA and CDR2 as YSYEKL. The trim removed 4 bases at V and 7 bases at J, leaving 14 bases unmatched. The CDR3 spans 16 residues. The CDR3 region has the DNA TGCGCCAGCAGCCTCACGGGACTAGTGGATGATGGGACCCAGTACTTC. It specifies CASSLTGLVDDGTQYF.

The chain is built from TRBV5-1 and TRBJ2-5, with D possibly being TRBD1 or TRBD2 (6 bases each). CDR1 SGHRS and CDR2 YFSETQ come from the germline V gene. The CDR3 covers 14 residues. V lost 1 base and J 5 bases, leaving 12 bases between the germline ends. In DNA form, the CDR3 reads TGCGCCAGCAGCTTGACGGGGGCTGAGGAGACCCAGTACTTC. Its translation is CASSLTGAEETQYF. Based on the CDR3 plus reference TRBV5-1 and TRBJ2-5, the full variable domain is KAGVTQTPRYLIKTRGQQVTLSCSPISGHRSVSWYQQTPGQGLQFLFEYFSETQRNKGNFPGRFSGRQFSNSRSEMNVSTLELGDSALYLCASSLTGAEETQYFGPGTRLLVL.

This clonotype was detected ten times or more. The chain couples TRBV27 to TRBJ2-2; D gene unclear. V lost 5 bases and J 0 bases, leaving 13 bases between the germline ends. In germline, CDR1 is MNHEY, CDR2 SMNVEV (reference sequence). The CDR3 contains 16 residues. In nucleotides, the CDR3 is TGTGCCAGCAGTCTGTCTGGGCCCCCGAACACCGGGGAGCTGTTTTTT. Its translation is CASSLSGPPNTGELFF.

This clonotype showed up just a few times. The CDR3 DNA is TGTGCCGCAACTAGCGGGCGAGCCAAAAACATTCAGTACTTC. Its translation is CAATSGRAKNIQYF. The V and J genes are TRBV6-1 and TRBJ2-4, with TRBD2 matching over 9 bases. V shed 11 bases, J shed 0 bases, and the junction held 5 bases outside the gene matches. The CDR3 is 14 residues long. Germline V gene lookup returns CDR1 MNHNS and CDR2 SASEGT.

Concerning this clonotype: An end of the junction differs from the germline gene, which may be a read error. The chain uses TRBV2 and TRBJ1-2, with TRBD1 identical over 9 bases. The length of the CDR3 is 15 residues. CDR1 and CDR2 from the germline V gene are SNHLY and FYNNEI. CDR3 coding DNA: TGTGCCAGCAGTGGCCACAGGGGGCAAAACTATGACTACACCTTC. Its protein is CASSGHRGQNYDYTF. Combining the CDR3 with reference TRBV2 and TRBJ1-2 gives the whole variable domain EPEVTQTPSHQVTQMGQEVILRCVPISNHLYFYWYRQILGQKVEFLVSFYNNEISEKSEIFDDQFSVERPDGSNFTLKIRSTKLEDSAMYFCASSGHRGQNYDYTFGSGTRLTVV.

This clonotype occurred a few times. The chain is built from TRBV6-2 or TRBV6-3 and TRBJ1-2; TRBD1 might be the D (5 bases). The V end lost 2 bases, the J end lost 3 bases, and 7 bases lay between the germline ends. Per germline, CDR1 MNHEY and CDR2 SVGEGT. CDR3 length: 13 residues. CDR3 protein: CASSYGTDYGYTF. CDR3 coding DNA: TGTGCCAGCAGTTACGGGACGGACTATGGCTACACCTTC.

This clonotype was recorded a few times. The rearrangement links TRBV19 to TRBJ2-5; D is perhaps TRBD1 (5 bases). V shed 5 bases and J shed 6 bases, with 16 bases lying between them. The CDR3 has 14 amino acids. Germline lookup yields CDR1 LNHDA and CDR2 SQIVND (reference sequence). This chain's CDR3 is CASSQTRTSKTQYF. The CDR3 nucleotides read TGTGCCAGTAGTCAAACCCGGACATCGAAGACCCAGTACTTC.

In this sample, this clonotype turned up many times. The chain employs TRBV28 and TRBJ2-3; D uncertain. The J call may be mistaken, given a closer DNA end match to TRBJ2-5. Looked up from germline, CDR1 is MDHEN and CDR2 is SYDVKM. The CDR3 length is 14 residues. The CDR3 sequence: CASSTTKVMKTQYF. The DNA of the CDR3 is TGTGCCAGCAGCACGACAAAAGTCATGAAGACCCAGTACTTC.